This is a list of T cell receptor beta chains from one sample in a study of blood T cell repertoires in COVID-19. Only in-frame clones appear in the TCRdb table, and some are missing; sequencing was by immunoSEQ multiplex PCR. The sample records about 74,000 clones, about four fifths being singletons. The sequenced material came from peripheral blood. The receptors derive from a human donor in a cohort sampled during active COVID-19. Each CDR3 is given with its conserved first and last residue. A D gene is named only where the DNA matches it firmly. Only some rows state a clone size, as once, few, many or a class for expanded clones.

d_call j_call v_call clone_size cdr3_nt cdr3_aa
- TRBJ1-2 TRBV11-2 few TGTGCCAGCAACAATGGACAGTACTATGGCTACACCTTC CASNNGQYYGYTF
TRBD1 TRBJ1-4 TRBV5-4 - TGTGCCAGCAGCTTGAGGACAGGGTTGGAGGAAAAACTGTTTTTT CASSLRTGLEEKLFF
TRBD1 TRBJ1-3 TRBV7-9 few TGTGCCAGCAGTCCCGACAGGGGGTCAAACACCATATATTTT CASSPDRGSNTIYF
- TRBJ1-1 TRBV5-1 once TGCGCCAGCAGCTTGGCCCCAGGGTTCACTGAAGCTTTCTTT CASSLAPGFTEAFF
TRBD2 TRBJ2-5 TRBV6-6 - TGTGCCAGCAGCCCCACACTAGCGGGGTACCAAGAGACCCAGTACTTC CASSPTLAGYQETQYF
TRBD2 TRBJ2-7 TRBV10-3 few TGTGCCATCAGGAGACTCGGGGCGGGGGGGGCCCCAAACGAGCAGTACTTC CAIRRLGAGGAPNEQYF
- TRBJ1-1 TRBV9 - TGTGCCAGCAGCGCACGCCTGACAGGGAACACTGAAGCTTTCTTT CASSARLTGNTEAFF
- TRBJ2-3 TRBV4-1 - TGCGCCAGCAGCCAAGACCAGCGTATAGATACGCAGTATTTT CASSQDQRIDTQYF
TRBD1 TRBJ1-1 TRBV7-9 - TGTGCCAGCAGCTTAGAAAAGACAGGGGAATCCGAAGCTTTCTTT CASSLEKTGESEAFF
TRBD2 TRBJ2-3 TRBV9 - TGTGCCAGCAGCAGGACTAGCGGCACAGATACGCAGTATTTT CASSRTSGTDTQYF
TRBD1 TRBJ2-7 TRBV2 - TGTGCCAGCAGTTGGGACAGGGGGAGATACGAGCAGTACTTC CASSWDRGRYEQYF
TRBD2 TRBJ2-7 TRBV28 - TGTGCCAGCAGCCAATCAGCGGGGGGGCCGCACGAGCAGTACTTC CASSQSAGGPHEQYF
TRBD1 TRBJ1-2 TRBV11-1 - TGTGCCAGCAGCTTAGTTACAGGGGATGGCTACACCTTC CASSLVTGDGYTF
TRBD1 TRBJ2-7 TRBV7-3 few TGTGCCAGCAGCCGGACAGGGATCGACGAGCAGTACTTC CASSRTGIDEQYF
TRBD1 TRBJ2-7 TRBV4-2 - TGTGCCAGCAGCCATCATGGACAGGTCTCCTACGAGCAGTACTTC CASSHHGQVSYEQYF
- TRBJ1-3 TRBV5-6 few TGTGCCAGCAGCTTGGTTGCAGGAAAAGGAAACACCATATATTTT CASSLVAGKGNTIYF
- TRBJ1-2 TRBV30 - TGTGCCTGGAGTGTACGGGTCGGAAGCTATGGCTACACCTTC CAWSVRVGSYGYTF
- TRBJ1-2 TRBV6-2/TRBV6-3 few TGTGCCAGCAGTATCGACCTACTACACCTCTCTAACTATGGCTACACCTTC CASSIDLLHLSNYGYTF
- TRBJ2-7 TRBV4-2 - TGTGCCAGCAGCCAAGAAGCGGGTAGGCTTAACGAGCAGTACTTC CASSQEAGRLNEQYF
TRBD1 TRBJ2-7 TRBV6-7 - TGTGCCAGTTCTTTTTCCGGGACAGGGGAAACCTACGAGCAGTACTTC CASSFSGTGETYEQYF
- TRBJ1-2 TRBV19 - TGTGCCAGTATTAGTCTCAGGGGAGCGGATGGCTACACCTTC CASISLRGADGYTF
TRBD1 TRBJ2-5 TRBV7-9 - TGTGCCAGCAGGTACGGACAGGGAAACCAAGAGACCCAGTACTTC CASRYGQGNQETQYF
- TRBJ2-1 TRBV2 - TGTGCCAGCAGTGACATGGGGCAGAGGGGAGGTGAGCAGTTCTTC CASSDMGQRGGEQFF
- TRBJ2-7 TRBV5-1 - TGCGCCAGCAGCTCCTTATTGTCAGGGCCGTCGGAACAGTACTTC CASSSLLSGPSEQYF
- TRBJ1-3 TRBV19 once TGTGCCAGTAGTACCTACAGACGGGATTGGGCCTCTGGAAACACCATATATTTT CASSTYRRDWASGNTIYF
- TRBJ1-1 TRBV6-5 - TGTGCCAGCAGCTTCGGGGATGGGATGAACACTGAAGCTTTCTTT CASSFGDGMNTEAFF
TRBD1 TRBJ1-2 TRBV18 - TGTGCCAGCTCACCGACCGGGACAGGGCGAAACACCTTC CASSPTGTGRNTF
- TRBJ1-3 TRBV9 once TGTGCCAGCAGCGTAGAGGCCCGGGAGAGGGGAAACACCATATATTTT CASSVEARERGNTIYF
TRBD1 TRBJ1-5 TRBV6-2/TRBV6-3 - TGTGCCAGCAGCTCTGACAGGGGAGGATCGAATAGCAATCAGCCCCAGCATTTT CASSSDRGGSNSNQPQHF
TRBD2 TRBJ2-7 TRBV5-1 - TGCGCCAGCAGCTTGGGAGGGACTAGCGGGACTTACGAGCAGTACTTC CASSLGGTSGTYEQYF
TRBD1 TRBJ2-5 TRBV7-2 - TGTGCCAGCAGCTTAGGCGACAGGGGGGAGGAGACCCAGTACTTC CASSLGDRGEETQYF
- TRBJ2-7 TRBV2 - TGTGCCAGCACCTCCTTAAAGGGGATGAGCTCCTACGAGCAGTACTTC CASTSLKGMSSYEQYF
- TRBJ1-3 TRBV9 - TGTGCCAGCAGCCCAAGCGGGATAACCTCTGGAAACACCATATATTTT CASSPSGITSGNTIYF
- TRBJ1-5 TRBV6-5 - TGTGCCAGCAGTACTCTTAGGGGTGGCAATCAGCCCCAGCATTTT CASSTLRGGNQPQHF
TRBD1 TRBJ2-7 TRBV11-3 - TGTGCCAGCAGCTTGACAGGGCCCCTGGGGGAGCAGTACTTC CASSLTGPLGEQYF
- TRBJ1-4 TRBV5-1 - TGCGCCAGCAGCTTGGGGTCAGGGGCGTCCGAAAAACTGTTTTTT CASSLGSGASEKLFF
- TRBJ1-1 TRBV11-3 - TGTGCCAGCAGCTTCACAGGGAACACTGAAGCTTTCTTT CASSFTGNTEAFF
- TRBJ1-5 TRBV12-3/TRBV12-4 - TGTGCCAGCAGTACAGGGTCCAGTCAGCCCCAGCATTTT CASSTGSSQPQHF
TRBD1 TRBJ1-2 TRBV6-2/TRBV6-3 - TGTGCCAGCAGTACAATCGGGACAGGGAGCTATGGCTACACCTTC CASSTIGTGSYGYTF
- TRBJ2-3 TRBV6-1 few TGTGCCAGCAGTGAACTAAAGCTGCAGGGGCGCTTGAAAGATACGCAGTATTTT CASSELKLQGRLKDTQYF